This T cell receptor (beta chain) was identified in a study of blood T cell repertoires in COVID-19. The method was immunoSEQ multiplex PCR; TCRdb's version includes in-frame clones alone and lacks a portion of them. The top ten clones hold 5% to 6.5% of a sample with some 220,000 clones, 70% to 90% of them seen once. The CDR3 consists of 15 residues. Germline lookup yields CDR1 KGHSH and CDR2 LQKENI. The germline V and J ends were trimmed by 2 bases and 4 bases, with 14 bases remaining between them. The clonotype originates from a middle-aged man with COVID-19, enrolled during active disease. The chain is built from TRBV18 and TRBJ1-2; tentative D call: TRBD1 (5 bases). What was sequenced was peripheral blood. CDR3 sequence reads: CASSPLQDSAYGYTF. CDR3 DNA: TGTGCCAGCTCACCATTACAGGATTCGGCCTATGGCTACACCTTC.